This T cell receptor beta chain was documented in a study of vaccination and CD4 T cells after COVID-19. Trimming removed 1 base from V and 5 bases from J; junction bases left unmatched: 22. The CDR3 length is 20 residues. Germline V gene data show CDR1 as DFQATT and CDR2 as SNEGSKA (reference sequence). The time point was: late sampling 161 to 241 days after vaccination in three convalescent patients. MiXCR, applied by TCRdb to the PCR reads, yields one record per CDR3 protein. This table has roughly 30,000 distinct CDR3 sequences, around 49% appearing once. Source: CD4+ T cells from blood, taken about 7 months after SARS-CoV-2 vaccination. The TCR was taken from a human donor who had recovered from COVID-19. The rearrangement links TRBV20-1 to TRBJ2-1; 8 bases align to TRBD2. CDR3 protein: CSARGLDTTGGFIRNNEQFF. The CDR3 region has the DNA TGCAGTGCTAGAGGACTAGATACTACGGGAGGGTTCATTCGCAACAATGAGCAGTTCTTC.